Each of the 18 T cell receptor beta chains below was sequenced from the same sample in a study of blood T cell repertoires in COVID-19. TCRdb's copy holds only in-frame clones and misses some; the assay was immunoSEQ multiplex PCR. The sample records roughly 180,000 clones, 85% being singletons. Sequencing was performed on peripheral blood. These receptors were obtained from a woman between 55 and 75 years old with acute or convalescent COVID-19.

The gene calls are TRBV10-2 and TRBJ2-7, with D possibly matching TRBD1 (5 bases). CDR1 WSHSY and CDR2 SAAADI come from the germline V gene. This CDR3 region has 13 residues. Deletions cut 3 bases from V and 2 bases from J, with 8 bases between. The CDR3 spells CASSDGAPYEQYF. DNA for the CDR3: TGCGCCAGCAGTGATGGGGCCCCCTACGAGCAGTACTTC.

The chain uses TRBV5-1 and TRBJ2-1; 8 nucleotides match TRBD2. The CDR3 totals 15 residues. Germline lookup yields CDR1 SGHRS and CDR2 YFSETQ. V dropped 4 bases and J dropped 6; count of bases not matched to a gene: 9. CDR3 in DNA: TGCGCCAGCAGCGCGGTACTAGCGGACGGCAATGAGCAGTTCTTC. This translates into CASSAVLADGNEQFF.

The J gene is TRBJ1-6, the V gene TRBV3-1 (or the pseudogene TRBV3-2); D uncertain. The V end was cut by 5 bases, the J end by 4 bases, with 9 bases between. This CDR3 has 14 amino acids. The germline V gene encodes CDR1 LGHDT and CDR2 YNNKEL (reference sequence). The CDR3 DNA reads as TGTGCCAGCAGCTTCCCGGGTTATAATTCACCCCTCCACTTT. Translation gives CASSFPGYNSPLHF.

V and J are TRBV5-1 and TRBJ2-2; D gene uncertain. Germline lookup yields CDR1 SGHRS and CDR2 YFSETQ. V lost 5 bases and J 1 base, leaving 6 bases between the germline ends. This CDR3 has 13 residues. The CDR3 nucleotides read TGCGCCAGCAGTAACAAGAACACCGGGGAGCTGTTTTTT. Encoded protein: CASSNKNTGELFF.

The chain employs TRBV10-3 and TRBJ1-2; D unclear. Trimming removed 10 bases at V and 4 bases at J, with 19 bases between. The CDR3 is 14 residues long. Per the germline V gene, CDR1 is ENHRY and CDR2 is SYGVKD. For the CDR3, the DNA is TGTGCCACCCGGGATAACAAAGACGGCTATGGCTACACCTTC. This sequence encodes CATRDNKDGYGYTF.

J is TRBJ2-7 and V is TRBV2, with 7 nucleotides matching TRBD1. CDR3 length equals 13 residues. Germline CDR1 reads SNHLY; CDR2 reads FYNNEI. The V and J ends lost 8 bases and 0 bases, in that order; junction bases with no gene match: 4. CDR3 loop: CASVTGSSYEQYF. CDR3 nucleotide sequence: TGTGCCAGCGTGACAGGGTCCTCCTACGAGCAGTACTTC.

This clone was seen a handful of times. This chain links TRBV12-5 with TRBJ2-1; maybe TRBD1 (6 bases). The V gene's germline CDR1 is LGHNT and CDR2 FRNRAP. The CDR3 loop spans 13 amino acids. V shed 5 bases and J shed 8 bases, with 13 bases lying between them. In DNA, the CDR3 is TGTGCTAGTGGTGCGCCCCAGGGGTATGAGCAGTTCTTC. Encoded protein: CASGAPQGYEQFF.

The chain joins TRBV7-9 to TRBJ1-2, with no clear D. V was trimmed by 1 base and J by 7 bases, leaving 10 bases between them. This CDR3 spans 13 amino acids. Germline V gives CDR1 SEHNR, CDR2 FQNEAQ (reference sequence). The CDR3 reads CASSLESRGGYTF. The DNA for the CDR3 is TGTGCCAGCAGCTTAGAAAGCCGTGGTGGCTACACCTTC.

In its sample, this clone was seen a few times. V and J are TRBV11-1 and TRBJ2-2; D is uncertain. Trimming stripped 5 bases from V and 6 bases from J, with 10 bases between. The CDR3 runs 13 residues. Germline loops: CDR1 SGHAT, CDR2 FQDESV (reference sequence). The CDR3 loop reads CASSLTTPGELFF. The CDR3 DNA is TGTGCCAGCAGCCTCACTACTCCCGGGGAGCTGTTTTTT.

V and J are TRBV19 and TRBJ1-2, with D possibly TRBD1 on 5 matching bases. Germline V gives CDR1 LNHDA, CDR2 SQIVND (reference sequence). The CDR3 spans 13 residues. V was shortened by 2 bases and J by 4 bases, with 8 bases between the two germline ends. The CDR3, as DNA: TGTGCCAGTAGTATATCAGGGCCCTATGGCTACACCTTC. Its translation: CASSISGPYGYTF.

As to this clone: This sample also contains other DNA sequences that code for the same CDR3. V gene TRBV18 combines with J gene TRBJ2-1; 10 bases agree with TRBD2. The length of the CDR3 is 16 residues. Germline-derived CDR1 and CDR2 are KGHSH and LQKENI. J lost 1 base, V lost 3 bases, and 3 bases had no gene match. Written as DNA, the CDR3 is TGTGCCAGCTCACCCCGGACTAGCGGTTCCTACAATGAGCAGTTCTTC. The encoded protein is CASSPRTSGSYNEQFF.

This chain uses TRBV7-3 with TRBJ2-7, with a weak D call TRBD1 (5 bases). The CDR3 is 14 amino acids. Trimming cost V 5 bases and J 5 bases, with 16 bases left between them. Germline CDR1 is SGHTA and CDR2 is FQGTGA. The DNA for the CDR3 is TGTGCCAGCAGCCTTAGGGGTGTCAGCGACGAGCAGTACTTC. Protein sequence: CASSLRGVSDEQYF. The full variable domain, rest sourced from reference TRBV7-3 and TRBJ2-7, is GAGVSQTPSNKVTEKGKYVELRCDPISGHTALYWYRQSLGQGPEFLIYFQGTGAADDSGLPNDRFFAVRPEGSVSTLKIQRTERGDSAVYLCASSLRGVSDEQYFGPGTRLTVT.

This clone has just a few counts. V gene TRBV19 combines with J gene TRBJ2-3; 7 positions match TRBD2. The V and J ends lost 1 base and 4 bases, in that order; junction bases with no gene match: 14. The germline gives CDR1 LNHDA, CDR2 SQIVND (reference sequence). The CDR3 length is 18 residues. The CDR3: CASSIALPGRRVADTQYF. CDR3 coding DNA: TGTGCCAGTAGTATAGCCCTCCCCGGGAGGAGGGTCGCAGATACGCAGTATTTT.

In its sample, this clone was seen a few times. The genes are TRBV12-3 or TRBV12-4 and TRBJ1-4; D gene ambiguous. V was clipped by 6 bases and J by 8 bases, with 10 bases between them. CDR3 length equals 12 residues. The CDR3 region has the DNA TGTGCCAGCAGCTTGACACGGGAAAAACTGTTTTTT. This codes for CASSLTREKLFF.

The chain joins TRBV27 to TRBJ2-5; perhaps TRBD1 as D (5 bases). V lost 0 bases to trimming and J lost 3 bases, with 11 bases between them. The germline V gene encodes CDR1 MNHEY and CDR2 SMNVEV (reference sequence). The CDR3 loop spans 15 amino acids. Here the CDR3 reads CASSLSVGQEETQYF. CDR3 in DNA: TGTGCCAGCAGTTTATCGGTGGGGCAGGAAGAGACCCAGTACTTC.

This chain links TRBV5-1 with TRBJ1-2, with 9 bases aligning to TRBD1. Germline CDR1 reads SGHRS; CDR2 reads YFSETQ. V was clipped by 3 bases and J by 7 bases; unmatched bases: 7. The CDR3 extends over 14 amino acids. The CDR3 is CASSSGTGNGGYTF. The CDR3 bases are TGCGCCAGCAGCTCCGGGACAGGGAACGGTGGCTACACCTTC.

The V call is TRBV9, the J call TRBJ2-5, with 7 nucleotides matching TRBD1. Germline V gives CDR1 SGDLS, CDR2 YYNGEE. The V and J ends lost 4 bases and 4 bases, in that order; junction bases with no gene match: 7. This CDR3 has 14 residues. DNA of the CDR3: TGTGCCAGCAGCAATCCACAGGGGATAGAGACCCAGTACTTC. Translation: CASSNPQGIETQYF.

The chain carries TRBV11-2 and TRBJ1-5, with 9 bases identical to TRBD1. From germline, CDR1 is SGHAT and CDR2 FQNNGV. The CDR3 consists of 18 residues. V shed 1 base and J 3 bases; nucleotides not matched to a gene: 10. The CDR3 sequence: CASSLAPGQGSHNQPQHF. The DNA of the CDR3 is TGTGCCAGCAGCTTAGCTCCGGGACAGGGATCTCACAATCAGCCCCAGCATTTT.